This T cell receptor beta chain came from a study of human T cells and chemical hapten exposure. Specified time point: patch test 1, 2 weeks after DPC sensitization. Treatment given: therapeutic diphenylcyclopropenone sensitization with weekly scalp DPC. This CDR3 is built from 19 residues. V gave up 3 bases and J gave up 6 bases; unmatched junction bases: 19. Germline assignment: CDR1 LNHDA and CDR2 SQIVND (reference sequence). MiXCR was run by TCRdb on the RACE reads, yielding one entry per CDR3 protein. The table lists 300,000 to 450,000 distinct CDR3 sequences, approximately 5% of them singletons, with 2% to 2.5% in the top ten.

The sample here was whole blood, taken in connection with sensitization to the hapten diphenylcyclopropenone (DPC). This TCR was sampled from a woman in her forties or fifties with alopecia areata. Some clones in this sample may be carry-over from other donors' samples. The chain employs TRBV19 and TRBJ2-1, with TRBD1 matching over 8 bases. CDR3 amino acids: CASSMTGQETRIRFNEQFF. CDR3 DNA: TGTGCCAGTAGTATGACGGGACAGGAAACAAGGATCCGATTCAATGAGCAGTTCTTC.